This T cell receptor (beta chain) emerged from a study of tumor and adjacent non-tumor tissue in lung cancer. For the study at large: Aged about 31 to 76 years, patients included 10 men and a few women with stage I to III disease.

The template was RNA from unsorted bulk tissue. Study-wide findings and caveats: Tumor repertoires had a smaller top 100 clone share than normal lung. TCR diversity was significantly greater in tumor than normal lung tissue.

TCRbeta libraries were built with three rounds of nested PCR, modified from ARM-PCR. TCRdb reanalysed the multiplex PCR reads using MiXCR and keeps one entry per CDR3 protein. The sample includes more than 75,000 distinct CDR3 sequences, over 80% of them seen just once. A remark on this clonotype: The antigen is not known.

Trimming stripped 10 bases from V and 6 bases from J, with 22 bases between. The V gene's germline CDR1 is MNHNY and CDR2 SVGAGI (reference sequence). The CDR3 runs 14 residues. The V and J genes are TRBV6-6 and TRBJ2-7; a weak D match, TRBD2 (5 bases). The source is a woman between 50 and 59 years old with non-small cell lung cancer. Material: lung tumor tissue. The CDR3 here is CATSQMLAVCEQYF. The CDR3 nucleotides are TGTGCCACCAGCCAAATGCTAGCAGTCTGCGAGCAGTACTTC.